A selection of T cell receptor beta chains follows, all from one sample in a study of lymphopenia after photon versus proton radiotherapy. Assay used: immunoSEQ multiplex PCR; TCRdb lists only in-frame clones, some missing. The data show 13,000 to 15,000 clones, 70% to 85% seen once. The sample was peripheral blood, taken from a patient treated with photon-based radiotherapy. The receptors shown here come from a man aged 50 or older with gastric cancer. Both conserved end residues are part of each CDR3. A D gene is named only where the DNA matches it firmly. Clone size is not always given. Where it is, it says once, few, many or a class for expanded clones.

j_call,d_call,clone_size,v_call,cdr3_aa,cdr3_nt
TRBJ2-4,TRBD1,-,TRBV2,CASTADDRVSNIQYF,TGTGCCAGCACCGCCGACGACAGGGTCTCGAACATTCAGTACTTC
TRBJ1-1,TRBD1,-,TRBV6-1,CASSGQGYTEAFF,TGTGCCAGCTCGGGACAGGGATATACTGAAGCTTTCTTT
TRBJ1-1,-,-,TRBV5-1,CASSLGQGLTEAFF,TGCGCCAGCAGCTTAGGCCAGGGGCTAACTGAAGCTTTCTTT
TRBJ2-6,-,-,TRBV5-1,CASSLWGAGANVLTF,TGCGCCAGCAGCTTGTGGGGGGCTGGGGCCAACGTCCTGACTTTC
TRBJ1-1,-,-,TRBV27,CASRSPRDKEAFF,TGTGCCAGCAGGTCCCCCAGGGACAAAGAAGCTTTCTTT
TRBJ2-1,-,-,TRBV9,CASSIDALEGNEQFF,TGTGCCAGCAGCATAGACGCCCTAGAAGGGAATGAGCAGTTCTTC
TRBJ1-6,-,few,TRBV11-2,CASSLEQGTVSPLHF,TGTGCCAGCAGCTTAGAGCAGGGCACGGTATCACCCCTCCACTTT
TRBJ1-5,TRBD1,few,TRBV30,CAWAPTGARPNQPQHF,TGTGCCTGGGCTCCAACAGGGGCGCGCCCAAATCAGCCCCAGCATTTT
TRBJ1-6,TRBD1,few,TRBV6-1,CATDQGASNSPLHF,TGTGCCACGGATCAGGGGGCGAGTAATTCACCCCTCCACTTT
TRBJ2-7,-,-,TRBV5-8,CASSGPQGYEQYF,TGTGCCAGCAGCGGACCCCAGGGCTACGAGCAGTACTTC
TRBJ1-3,-,-,TRBV7-2,CASSLKSRFSGNTIYF,TGTGCCAGCAGCTTAAAGTCGAGATTCTCTGGAAACACCATATATTTT
TRBJ1-3,-,few,TRBV5-5,CASSLGGKAGNTIYF,TGTGCCAGCAGCTTGGGAGGGAAAGCTGGAAACACCATATATTTT
TRBJ2-3,-,-,TRBV19,CASSMGDTDTDTQYF,TGTGCCAGTAGTATGGGGGACACGGACACAGATACGCAGTATTTT
TRBJ2-6,TRBD1,-,TRBV27,CATRTGDHSGANVLTF,TGTGCCACTAGGACAGGGGACCACTCTGGGGCCAACGTCCTGACTTTC
TRBJ2-1,-,few,TRBV10-3,CAISENSKGSEQFF,TGTGCCATCAGTGAGAATAGTAAGGGGAGTGAGCAGTTCTTC
TRBJ2-3,TRBD2,-,TRBV15,CATSRDFSGGTNTDTQYF,TGTGCCACCAGCAGAGATTTTAGCGGGGGGACCAACACAGATACGCAGTATTTT
TRBJ2-3,-,-,TRBV9,CASSVGTGTDTQYF,TGTGCCAGCAGCGTAGGGACTGGCACAGATACGCAGTATTTT
TRBJ2-1,-,-,TRBV18,CASSMTASSYNEQFF,TGTGCCAGCTCCATGACAGCTAGCTCCTACAATGAGCAGTTCTTC
TRBJ2-3,-,-,TRBV10-1,CASSLSVYTDTQYF,TGCGCCAGCAGTCTGTCAGTTTACACAGATACGCAGTATTTT
TRBJ1-5,TRBD1,-,TRBV19,CASSFNRGGNQPQHF,TGTGCCAGTAGTTTCAACAGGGGAGGGAATCAGCCCCAGCATTTT
TRBJ2-4,-,-,TRBV5-1,CASSLGGPKNIQYF,TGCGCCAGCAGCTTGGGGGGGCCCAAAAACATTCAGTACTTC
TRBJ2-1,-,-,TRBV7-6,CASSLSPFNEQFF,TGTGCCAGCAGCTTATCCCCATTTAATGAGCAGTTCTTC
TRBJ2-3,TRBD2,-,TRBV5-8,CASSSGTSYDTQYF,TGTGCCAGCAGCTCGGGGACTAGCTATGATACGCAGTATTTT
TRBJ2-1,-,few,TRBV27,CASSLLLGGWGNEQFF,TGTGCCAGCAGTTTACTCCTTGGCGGGTGGGGGAATGAGCAGTTCTTC
TRBJ2-1,-,-,TRBV12-5,CASGRDFEQFF,TGTGCTAGTGGAAGGGACTTTGAGCAGTTCTTC
TRBJ2-5,-,-,TRBV5-1,CASSGTFQETQYF,TGCGCCAGCAGCGGGACGTTCCAAGAGACCCAGTACTTC
TRBJ1-5,-,-,TRBV15,CATSRDLGQGSQPQHF,TGTGCCACCAGCAGAGATCTCGGGCAGGGCAGTCAGCCCCAGCATTTT
TRBJ1-1,TRBD1,-,TRBV19,CASSITQTGSTEAFF,TGTGCCAGTAGTATAACCCAGACAGGGAGCACTGAAGCTTTCTTT
TRBJ1-3,TRBD1,-,TRBV5-6,CASSSSLVDRGRNTIYF,TGTGCCAGCAGCTCATCCTTGGTGGACAGGGGAAGAAACACCATATATTTT
TRBJ2-7,TRBD2,-,TRBV7-2,CASSLAAGESYEQYF,TGTGCCAGCAGCTTAGCAGCGGGGGAATCCTACGAGCAGTACTTC
TRBJ2-1,-,-,TRBV11-2,CASSLQGYNEQFF,TGTGCCAGCAGCTTACAGGGGTACAATGAGCAGTTCTTC
TRBJ1-6,TRBD1,-,TRBV9,CASSGDRADSPLHF,TGTGCCAGCAGCGGGGACAGGGCCGATTCACCCCTCCACTTT
TRBJ2-1,-,-,TRBV7-9,CASSLLTARPNEQFF,TGTGCCAGCAGCTTACTGACAGCAAGGCCCAATGAGCAGTTCTTC
TRBJ1-6,-,-,TRBV14,CASSQDGTYSPLHF,TGTGCCAGCAGCCAAGATGGGACGTACTCACCCCTCCACTTT
TRBJ1-4,-,-,TRBV7-9,CASSLRGTVSRATNEKLFF,TGTGCCAGCAGCCTACGAGGGACGGTCTCACGTGCAACTAATGAAAAACTGTTTTTT
TRBJ1-1,TRBD1,-,TRBV5-6,CASIRGQERMNTEAFF,TGTGCCAGCATTCGGGGACAGGAGCGTATGAACACTGAAGCTTTCTTT
TRBJ2-3,-,-,TRBV6-4,CASSEQAGSTDTQYF,TGTGCCAGCAGTGAACAGGCTGGGAGCACAGATACGCAGTATTTT
TRBJ2-3,-,-,TRBV19,CARLLRGADTQYF,TGTGCCCGCCTGTTGAGGGGGGCCGATACGCAGTATTTT
TRBJ1-6,TRBD1,-,TRBV30,CAWSVGTDNSPLHF,TGTGCCTGGAGTGTTGGGACAGATAATTCACCCCTCCACTTT
TRBJ2-3,-,-,TRBV7-9,CASSLGASGDTQYF,TGTGCCAGCAGCTTAGGGGCTAGTGGAGATACGCAGTATTTT
TRBJ2-5,-,-,TRBV6-5,CASSYGGTQYF,TGTGCCAGCAGTTACGGCGGGACCCAGTACTTC